This TCR beta chain is drawn from a study of radiation and T cells in renal cell carcinoma. Study-wide results and caveats: In blood, top tumor clones expanded by 2 weeks, shrinking by 4. No pretreatment tumor biopsies were available for baseline clonotypes.

This clone has more than one count but fewer than ten. Antigen: not known. The time point here: baseline pretreatment blood. This sample's treatment: 15 Gy SBRT to primary tumor, nephrectomy 4 weeks later. Blood was sampled at baseline, 2 weeks and 4 weeks after SBRT. Clear cell pathology was present in this patient's renal cell carcinoma. Repertoires were generated with immunoSEQ multiplex PCR, while TCRdb's copy carries only in-frame clones and drops some. The repertoire holds about 91,000 clones, with 82% as singletons. The V gene's germline CDR1 is MGHRA and CDR2 YSYEKL. This CDR3 has 13 residues. J was trimmed by 7 bases and V by 3 bases; bases with no gene match: 3.

The source material was blood, sampled from a patient whose treatment included radiotherapy and nephrectomy. This chain connects TRBV4-1 to TRBJ2-1; 7 bases match TRBD2. This sequence originates from a man between 60 and 75 years old with renal cell carcinoma. CDR3 DNA: TGCGCCAGCAGCCAGTTACTAGCGAATGAGCAGTTCTTC. Its protein product is CASSQLLANEQFF.